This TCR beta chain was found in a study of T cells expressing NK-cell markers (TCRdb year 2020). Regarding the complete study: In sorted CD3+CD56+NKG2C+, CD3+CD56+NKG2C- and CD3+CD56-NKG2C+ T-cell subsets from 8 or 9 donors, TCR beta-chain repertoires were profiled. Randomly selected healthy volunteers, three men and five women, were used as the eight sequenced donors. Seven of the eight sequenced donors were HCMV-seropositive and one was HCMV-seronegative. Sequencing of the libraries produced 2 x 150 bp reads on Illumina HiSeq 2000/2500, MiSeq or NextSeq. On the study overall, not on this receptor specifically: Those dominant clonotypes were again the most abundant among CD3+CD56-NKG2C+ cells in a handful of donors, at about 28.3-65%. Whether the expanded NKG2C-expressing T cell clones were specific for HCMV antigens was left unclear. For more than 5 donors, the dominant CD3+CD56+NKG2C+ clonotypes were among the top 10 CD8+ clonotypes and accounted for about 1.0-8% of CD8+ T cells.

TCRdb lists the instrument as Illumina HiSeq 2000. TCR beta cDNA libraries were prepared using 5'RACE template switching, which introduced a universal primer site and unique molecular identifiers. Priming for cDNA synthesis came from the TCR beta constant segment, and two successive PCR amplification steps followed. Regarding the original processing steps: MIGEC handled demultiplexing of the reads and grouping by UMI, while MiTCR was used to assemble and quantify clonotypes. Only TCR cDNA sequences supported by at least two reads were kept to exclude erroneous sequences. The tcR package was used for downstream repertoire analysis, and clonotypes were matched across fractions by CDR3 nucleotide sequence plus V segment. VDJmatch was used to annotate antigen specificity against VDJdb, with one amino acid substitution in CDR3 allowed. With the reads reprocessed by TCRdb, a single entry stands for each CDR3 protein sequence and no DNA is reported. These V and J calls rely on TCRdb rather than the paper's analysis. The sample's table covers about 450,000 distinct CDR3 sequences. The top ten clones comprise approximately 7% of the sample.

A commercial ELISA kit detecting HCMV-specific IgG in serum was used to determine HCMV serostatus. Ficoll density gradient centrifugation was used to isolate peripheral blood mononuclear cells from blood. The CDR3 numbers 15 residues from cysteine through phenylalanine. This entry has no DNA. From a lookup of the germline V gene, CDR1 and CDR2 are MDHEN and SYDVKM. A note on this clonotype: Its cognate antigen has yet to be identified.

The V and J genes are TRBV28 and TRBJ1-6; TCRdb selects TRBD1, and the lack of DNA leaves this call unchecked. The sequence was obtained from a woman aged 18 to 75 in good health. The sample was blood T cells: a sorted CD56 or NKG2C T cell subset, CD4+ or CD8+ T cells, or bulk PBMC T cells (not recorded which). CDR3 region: CASSWAGTDNSPLHF.